A single sample is the source of the 17 T cell receptor beta chains below, sequenced in a study of cytomegalovirus exposure and HLA in healthy donors (dated by TCRdb to 2017 to 2019). The protocol used for the library was the immunoSEQ multiplex PCR assay. The multiplex PCR relied on a mix of 60 forward primers for TCR Vbeta segments and 13 reverse primers for TCR Jbeta segments. TCRdb holds this immuneACCESS table with in-frame rearrangements only. Some clones are missing; in checked studies, unresolved V genes explain under half, and the rest has no known cause. Within this sample are 110,000 to 150,000 clones, with approximately 80% of them counted one time only. The leading ten clones occupy around 9.7% of the sample. Material for sequencing was PBMCs. The receptors were gathered from a woman aged 55-69 years in good health and CMV-seropositive.

This chain links TRBV28 with TRBJ2-7; 8 bases map to TRBD1. The CDR3 is made up of 14 amino acids. V lost 7 bases and J lost 1; bases outside the gene matches: 6. Per the germline V gene, CDR1 is MDHEN and CDR2 is SYDVKM. The CDR3 sequence: CASNQGAPSYEQYF. The CDR3 coding sequence is TGTGCCAGCAACCAGGGGGCCCCGTCCTACGAGCAGTACTTC.

The J gene is TRBJ2-7, the V gene TRBV5-6, with 7 bases identical to TRBD2. This CDR3 is built from 14 residues. CDR1 is SGHDT and CDR2 is YYEEEE in the germline V gene. The V segment lost 5 bases and the J segment 4 bases; nucleotides outside the gene matches: 9. This chain's CDR3 is CASRGRGEGYEQYF. The DNA of the CDR3 is TGTGCCAGCAGGGGGCGTGGGGAGGGATACGAGCAGTACTTC.

This clone has just a few counts. The V call is TRBV4-1, the J call TRBJ1-4, with 8 bases aligning to TRBD1. CDR1 MGHRA and CDR2 YSYEKL come from the germline V gene. V shed 3 bases and J 2 bases; nucleotides not matched to a gene: 2. The CDR3 length is 15 residues. In DNA, the CDR3 is TGCGCCAGCAGCCATGGACAGGGCACTAATGAAAAACTGTTTTTT. It encodes CASSHGQGTNEKLFF.

The chain joins TRBV7-3 to TRBJ2-2; maybe TRBD2 (5 bases). The germline V gene has CDR1 SGHTA and CDR2 FQGTGA. V dropped 4 bases and J dropped 6 bases, with 9 bases sitting between them. The CDR3 is 13 residues long. This CDR3 is CASSSGFAGELFF. CDR3 in DNA: TGTGCCAGCAGCTCGGGATTCGCCGGGGAGCTGTTTTTT.

The V and J genes are TRBV19 and TRBJ2-7; D might be TRBD2 (5 bases). In germline, CDR1 is LNHDA, CDR2 SQIVND (reference sequence). V was cut by 8 bases and J by 2 bases, with 16 bases left in between. There are 14 residues in the CDR3. DNA of the CDR3: TGTGCCAGTGCGCCCTCCGGGATAACCTACGAGCAGTACTTC. This sequence encodes CASAPSGITYEQYF.

The CDR3 sequence is CASSLTSGAGNTIYF. CDR3 in DNA: TGTGCCAGCAGCTTAACATCAGGGGCCGGAAACACCATATATTTT. This chain connects TRBV5-6 to TRBJ1-3, with D perhaps TRBD1 (6 bases). The CDR3 spans 15 residues. Germline V gene sequence: CDR1 SGHDT, CDR2 YYEEEE. V lost 2 bases, J lost 4 bases, and 13 bases lay in between.

Details on this clone: Other DNA sequences of this sample code for an identical CDR3. The V call is TRBV9, the J call TRBJ2-7; weak D call: TRBD1 (5 bases). The CDR3 has 13 amino acids. Trimming stripped 2 bases from V and 0 bases from J, with 6 bases between. Germline V gene lookup returns CDR1 SGDLS and CDR2 YYNGEE. The DNA for the CDR3 is TGTGCCAGCAGCGTGGACATCTCCTACGAGCAGTACTTC. Protein: CASSVDISYEQYF.

This rearrangement joins TRBV5-1 to TRBJ2-5, with 9 positions matching TRBD2. Germline V gene sequence: CDR1 SGHRS, CDR2 YFSETQ. The CDR3 length is 16 residues. The J segment lost 6 bases and the V segment lost 4 bases, leaving 13 bases of the junction unmatched. The CDR3 loop is CASSPGSSGSMKTQYF. The CDR3 DNA is TGCGCCAGCAGCCCTGGGAGTAGCGGGAGCATGAAGACCCAGTACTTC.

The J gene is TRBJ2-7, the V gene TRBV10-3; TRBD2 matches at 8 bases. Trimming at V came to 10 bases and at J to 0 bases, leaving 11 bases not matched to a gene. The length of the CDR3 is 15 residues. The germline gives CDR1 ENHRY, CDR2 SYGVKD. For the CDR3, the DNA is TGTGCCACCGGGGGTGCGGGAGGACTCTCCTACGAGCAGTACTTC. As protein: CATGGAGGLSYEQYF.

The rearrangement links TRBV21-1 to TRBJ2-1; the table's D call TRBD1 went unverified against the DNA. TRBV21-1 is tagged as a pseudogene. CDR3 length: 14 residues. The CDR3 nucleotides are TGTGCCAGCAGCGACGAGACAGCCTGTCATGAGCAGTTCTTC. This gives the protein CASSDETACHEQFF.

Only one count was recorded for this clone. This chain uses TRBV15 with TRBJ1-2; D remains unclear. The CDR3 has 16 amino acids. Per germline, CDR1 LNHNV and CDR2 YYDKDF (reference sequence). Trimming removed 2 bases at V and 8 bases at J, with 21 bases between. The CDR3 loop is CATSRPTEPGRGGYTF. In DNA form, the CDR3 reads TGTGCCACCAGCAGACCAACCGAACCGGGCCGAGGGGGCTACACCTTC.

V and J are TRBV4-3 and TRBJ2-1; 10 bases map to TRBD1. This CDR3 spans 15 amino acids. Looked up from germline, CDR1 is LGHNA and CDR2 is YSLEER. With V trimmed by 4 bases and J by 6 bases, 6 bases remained unmatched. The DNA for the CDR3 is TGCGCCAGCAGCCCAGACAGGGGGCCAGTCAATGAGCAGTTCTTC. Protein sequence: CASSPDRGPVNEQFF.

The J gene is TRBJ1-4, the V gene TRBV7-2, with 7 nucleotides matching TRBD1. CDR3 length: 15 residues. The V gene's germline CDR1 is SGHTA and CDR2 FQGNSA. Germline trimming cut 3 bases from V and 5 bases from J; bases unmatched to any gene: 6. The chain's CDR3 is CASSLIGGPNEKLFF. CDR3 DNA sequence: TGTGCCAGCAGCTTGATAGGGGGCCCAAATGAAAAACTGTTTTTT.

The chain joins TRBV6-6 to TRBJ2-7; tentative D call: TRBD1 (6 bases). Germline CDR1 is MNHNY and CDR2 is SVGAGI (reference sequence). V was shortened by 2 bases and J by 4 bases, with 15 bases between the two germline ends. There are 15 residues in the CDR3. The CDR3 spells CASSYGKGEPYEQYF. The CDR3 region has the DNA TGTGCCAGCAGTTACGGGAAGGGGGAACCTTACGAGCAGTACTTC.

V and J are TRBV2 and TRBJ2-7, with D maybe TRBD2 (6 bases). This CDR3 region has 14 residues. The V end was cut by 6 bases, the J end by 5 bases, with 17 bases between. Per the germline V gene, CDR1 is SNHLY and CDR2 is FYNNEI. The CDR3 DNA reads TGTGCCAGCAGCGAGGAGGGACCCCTCGACGAGCAGTACTTC. This translates into CASSEEGPLDEQYF. Based on the CDR3 plus reference TRBV2 and TRBJ2-7, the full variable domain is EPEVTQTPSHQVTQMGQEVILRCVPISNHLYFYWYRQILGQKVEFLVSFYNNEISEKSEIFDDQFSVERPDGSNFTLKIRSTKLEDSAMYFCASSEEGPLDEQYFGPGTRLTVT.

This chain links TRBV14 with TRBJ1-5, with 12 nucleotides matching TRBD1. With 3 bases clipped from V and 3 bases from J, the junction kept 9 bases outside the gene matches. CDR1 and CDR2 from the germline V gene are SGHDN and FVKESK. The CDR3 has 18 amino acids. CDR3 sequence (DNA): TGTGCCAGCAGCCACACCGGGACAGGGGGCTCTCTCAATCAGCCCCAGCATTTT. Its translation: CASSHTGTGGSLNQPQHF.

This clone was seen a few times. The J gene is TRBJ1-5, the V gene TRBV19, with D perhaps TRBD1 (6 bases). The V gene's germline CDR1 is LNHDA and CDR2 SQIVND (reference sequence). The CDR3 is 17 amino acids. Trimming shortened V by 1 base and J by 2 bases, and 15 bases separated the two germline ends. The CDR3 DNA sequence: TGTGCCAGTAGTATAGTTTACCGGCCAGGGGGCAATCAGCCCCAGCATTTT. It encodes CASSIVYRPGGNQPQHF.